Listed here is a single T cell receptor beta chain. Its target is unknown. The V and J ends lost 0 bases and 5 bases respectively, with 7 bases between them. CDR3 length: 13 amino acids. Germline CDR1 and CDR2: SEHNR and FQNEAQ (reference sequence). Sequencing used immunoSEQ multiplex PCR; TCRdb keeps in-frame clones, though not all of them. The sample shows tens of thousands of clones, more than 80% of them seen only once. Time point meaning: week 23, last vaccination. Every vaccine dose comprised 300 ug of mutant IDH1 20-mer peptide plus topical imiquimod. This record comes from a study of a mutant IDH1 vaccine in newly diagnosed glioma. The wider study: Patients received eight vaccinations in weeks 1, 3, 5, 7, 11, 15, 19, 23. Study-wide findings and caveats: Evidence of vaccine-induced immune responses was documented in approximately 93% of patients.

V usage is TRBV7-9 and J usage is TRBJ2-5, with D uncertain. The TCR originated in a man aged 35-49 years with glioma. Specimen: PBMCs, collected from a glioma patient whose treatment included an IDH1 peptide vaccine. CDR3 bases: TGTGCCAGCAGCTTAGCGCTGGGGGAGACCCAGTACTTC. Its translation is CASSLALGETQYF.